This is a list of T cell receptor beta chains from one sample in a study of cytomegalovirus exposure and HLA in healthy donors. The repertoire was sequenced with immunoSEQ multiplex PCR; TCRdb's copy has only in-frame clones and lacks some. This table has approximately 110,000 clones, around 69% appearing once. The sample taken for sequencing was PBMCs. The receptors come from a woman aged 40 to 50 in good health and CMV-seropositive. The CDR3 runs from the conserved cysteine through the conserved F or W.

V: TRBV7-6
J: TRBJ2-7
CDR3: CASSAQPWTGREQYF

V: TRBV7-9
J: TRBJ1-1
CDR3: CASSTRDRFTEAFF

V: TRBV27
J: TRBJ2-5
CDR3: CASRPSWGLETQYF

V: TRBV6-6
J: TRBJ2-7
CDR3: CASSYSRYEQYF

V: TRBV5-6
J: TRBJ1-1
CDR3: CASSWGTGGEAFF

V: TRBV5-3
J: TRBJ1-4
CDR3: CARSYSYRATNEKLFF

V: TRBV28
J: TRBJ1-3
CDR3: CASSPTGVGNTIYF

V: TRBV6-5
J: TRBJ1-5
CDR3: CASSYSGLSDQPQHF

V: TRBV7-9
J: TRBJ1-5
CDR3: CASSWGTENQPQHF

V: TRBV7-8
J: TRBJ2-7
CDR3: CASSLGSGGTGYEQYF

V: TRBV7-8
J: TRBJ1-1
CDR3: CASSLEPRGNTEAFF

V: TRBV4-1
J: TRBJ1-6
CDR3: CASSQDETGGSPLHF

V: TRBV2
J: TRBJ2-5
CDR3: CASSEARFLAGGEETQYF

V: TRBV6-5
J: TRBJ1-1
CDR3: CASSTTGGYEAFF

V: TRBV9
J: TRBJ2-7
CDR3: CASSESAGAVYEQYF

V: TRBV6-5
J: TRBJ1-1
CDR3: CASSRGGVLAEAFF

V: TRBV4-1
J: TRBJ1-2
CDR3: CASSQPTRGTNYGYTF

V: TRBV7-9
J: TRBJ2-3
CDR3: CASSALAGGPADTQYF

V: TRBV29-1
J: TRBJ1-2
CDR3: CSVTGPYAEGYTF

V: TRBV5-1
J: TRBJ2-7
CDR3: CASSLFTNYEQYF

V: TRBV5-6
J: TRBJ1-5
CDR3: CASSLRTGIGYGSNQPQHF

V: TRBV6-5
J: TRBJ2-5
CDR3: CASSYSRAGGQETQYF

V: TRBV19
J: TRBJ1-5
CDR3: CASSIDGPGGQPQHF

V: TRBV5-1
J: TRBJ2-5
CDR3: CASRFASGQETQYF

V: TRBV5-6
J: TRBJ1-4
CDR3: CASSRTGASGKLFF

V: TRBV27
J: TRBJ2-1
CDR3: CASSWGWGDEQFF

V: TRBV10-1
J: TRBJ1-2
CDR3: CASSLSGENYGYTF

V: TRBV6-5
J: TRBJ1-6
CDR3: CASLSTGLNSPLHF

V: TRBV6-5
J: TRBJ1-1
CDR3: CASSEVSEVEAFF

V: TRBV6-4
J: TRBJ1-5
CDR3: CASRLSARGNQPQHF

V: TRBV7-7
J: TRBJ2-1
CDR3: CASSPPRRDEQFF

V: TRBV18
J: TRBJ1-1
CDR3: CASSSGQGGGTEAFF

V: TRBV18
J: TRBJ1-5
CDR3: CASSPRQGKGNQPQHF

V: TRBV10-3
J: TRBJ2-7
CDR3: CAISESTGGRYEQYF

V: TRBV6-5
J: TRBJ2-5
CDR3: CASRDGTGETQYF

V: TRBV11-1
J: TRBJ2-7
CDR3: CASSLVARRGGEQYF

V: TRBV27
J: TRBJ1-2
CDR3: CASSLLVPGQGYTF